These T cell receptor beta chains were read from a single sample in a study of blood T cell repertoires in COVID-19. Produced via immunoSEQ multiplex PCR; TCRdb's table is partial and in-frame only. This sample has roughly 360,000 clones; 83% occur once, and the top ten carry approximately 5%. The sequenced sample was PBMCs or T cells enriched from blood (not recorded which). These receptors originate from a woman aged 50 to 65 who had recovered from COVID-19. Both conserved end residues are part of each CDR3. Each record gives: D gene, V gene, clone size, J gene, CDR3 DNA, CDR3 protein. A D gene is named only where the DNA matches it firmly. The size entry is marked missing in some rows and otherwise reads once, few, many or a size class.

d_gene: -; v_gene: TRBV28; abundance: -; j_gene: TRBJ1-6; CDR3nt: TGTGCCAGCAGTTTTCCGGGTAATCGGATTTCAGCCCTCCACTTT; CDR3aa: CASSFPGNRISALHF
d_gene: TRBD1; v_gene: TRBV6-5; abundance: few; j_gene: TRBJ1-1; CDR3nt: TGTGCCAGCAGTTCCCGGACAGGGTGGACTGAAGCTTTCTTT; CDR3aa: CASSSRTGWTEAFF
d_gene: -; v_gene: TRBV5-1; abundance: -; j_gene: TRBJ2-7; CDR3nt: TGCGCCAGCAGCTTGTTGGAACGGACTCGGGAGCAGTACTTC; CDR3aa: CASSLLERTREQYF
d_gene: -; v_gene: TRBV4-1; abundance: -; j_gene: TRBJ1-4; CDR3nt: TGCGCCAGCAGCCAAGTAGAAAAACTGTTTTTT; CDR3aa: CASSQVEKLFF
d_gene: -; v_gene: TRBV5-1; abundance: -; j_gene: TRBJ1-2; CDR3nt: TGCGCCAGCAGCTTGGGAGCAGGAAGCTATGGCTACACCTTC; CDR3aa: CASSLGAGSYGYTF
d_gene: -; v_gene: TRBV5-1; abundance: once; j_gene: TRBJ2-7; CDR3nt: TGCGCCACCAAGGACGGGACTTCCACCGAGCAGTACTTC; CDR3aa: CATKDGTSTEQYF
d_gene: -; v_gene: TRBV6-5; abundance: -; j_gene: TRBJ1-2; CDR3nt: TGTGCCAGCCAGGGCGTCGAGGGCTACACCTTC; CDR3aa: CASQGVEGYTF
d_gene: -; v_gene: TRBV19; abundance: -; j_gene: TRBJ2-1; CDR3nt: TGTGCCAGTAGTCTGTACCCTGCGGCGGGGACTCACAATGAGCAGTTCTTC; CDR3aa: CASSLYPAAGTHNEQFF
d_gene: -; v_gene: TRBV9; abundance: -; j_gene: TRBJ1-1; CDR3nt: TGTGCCAGCAGCGGCCCCCTTGGCGGGGCCATGAACACTGAAGCTTTCTTT; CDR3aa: CASSGPLGGAMNTEAFF
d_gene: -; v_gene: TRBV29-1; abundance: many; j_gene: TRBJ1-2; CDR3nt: TGCAGCGTTAGGGGTTTGACGGCTGGCTACACCTTC; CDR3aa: CSVRGLTAGYTF
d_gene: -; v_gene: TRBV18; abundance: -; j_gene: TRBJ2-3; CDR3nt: TGTGCCAGCTCACTACAGCCACCAAGCACAGATACGCAGTATTTT; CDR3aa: CASSLQPPSTDTQYF
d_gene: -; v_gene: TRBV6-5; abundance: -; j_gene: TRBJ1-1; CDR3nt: TGTGCCAGCAGCGTAGGAGTGGGGAACACTGAAGCTTTCTTT; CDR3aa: CASSVGVGNTEAFF
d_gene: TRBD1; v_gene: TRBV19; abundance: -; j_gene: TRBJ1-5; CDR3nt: TGTGCCAGTAGGAGGATAGCCGGACAGGGGGATCAGCCCCAGCATTTT; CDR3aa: CASRRIAGQGDQPQHF
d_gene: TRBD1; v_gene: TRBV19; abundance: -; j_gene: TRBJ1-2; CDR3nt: TGTGCCAGTAGTATCTTAATGGGACAGGGGGCAACAACGAACTATGGCTACACCTTC; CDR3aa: CASSILMGQGATTNYGYTF
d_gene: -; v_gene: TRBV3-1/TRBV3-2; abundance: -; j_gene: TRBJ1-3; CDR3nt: TGTGCCAGCAGCCCTAGATGGCTCACTAACTCTGGAAACACCATATATTTT; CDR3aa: CASSPRWLTNSGNTIYF
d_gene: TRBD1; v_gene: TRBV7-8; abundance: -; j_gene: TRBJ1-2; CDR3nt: TGTGCCAGCAGCCAGGGGGGCCAGGGGGGTGGCTACACCTTC; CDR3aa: CASSQGGQGGGYTF
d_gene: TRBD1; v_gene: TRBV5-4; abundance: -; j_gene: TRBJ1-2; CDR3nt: TGTGCCAGCAGCTTGGTTGCGGAGGGGGCCTATGGCTACACCTTC; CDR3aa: CASSLVAEGAYGYTF
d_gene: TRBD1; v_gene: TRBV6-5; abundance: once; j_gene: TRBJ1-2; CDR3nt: TGTGCCAGCAGTTCGTGGACAGGTGCTAACTATGGCTACACCTTC; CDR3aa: CASSSWTGANYGYTF
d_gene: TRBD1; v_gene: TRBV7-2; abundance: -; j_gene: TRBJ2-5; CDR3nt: TGTGCCAGCAGCTCTTCCGGGACAGGGCCGGAGACCCAGTACTTC; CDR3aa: CASSSSGTGPETQYF
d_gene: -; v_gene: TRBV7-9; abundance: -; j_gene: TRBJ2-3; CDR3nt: TGTGCCAGCAGCTTATCAGCAGATACGCAGTATTTT; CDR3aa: CASSLSADTQYF
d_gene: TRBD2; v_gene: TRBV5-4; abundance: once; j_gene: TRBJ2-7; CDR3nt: TGTGCCAGCAGCCACCGGCGGGAGGGGGCGAGGTACGAGCAGTACTTC; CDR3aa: CASSHRREGARYEQYF
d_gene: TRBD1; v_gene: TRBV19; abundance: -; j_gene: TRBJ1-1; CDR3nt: TGTGCCAGTAGTACACAGGGGCCGCCGACCTTTATGAACACTGAAGCTTTCTTT; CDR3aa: CASSTQGPPTFMNTEAFF
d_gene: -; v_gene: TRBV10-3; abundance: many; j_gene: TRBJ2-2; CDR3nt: TGTGCCATCAGCGGGGGGAACACCGGGGAGCTGTTTTTT; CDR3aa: CAISGGNTGELFF
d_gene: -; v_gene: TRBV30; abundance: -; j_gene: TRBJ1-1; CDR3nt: TGTGCCTGGGGGGGCCCAGTAAACACTGAAGCTTTCTTT; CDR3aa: CAWGGPVNTEAFF